A single sample is the source of the 21 T cell receptor beta chains below, sequenced in a study of blood T cell repertoires in COVID-19. The data were produced by immunoSEQ multiplex PCR, yet TCRdb's version contains in-frame clones alone and is incomplete. The table shows 65,000 to 70,000 clones, with roughly 81% occurring only once. The sample consisted of peripheral blood. The receptors were sampled from a human donor in a cohort sampled during active COVID-19.

The J gene is TRBJ2-7, the V gene TRBV6-2 or TRBV6-3; TRBD1 aligns across 7 bases. Germline V gives CDR1 MNHEY, CDR2 SVGEGT. The CDR3 has 14 residues. The trim removed 0 bases at V and 7 bases at J, leaving 6 bases unmatched. CDR3 DNA sequence: TGTGCCAGCAGTTACTCGAAGGGGGCTGGAGAGCAGTACTTC. This codes for CASSYSKGAGEQYF.

As DNA, the CDR3 is TGTGCCAGCAGACCGACAGGGAGAAGGACTGAAGCTTTCTTT. It encodes CASRPTGRRTEAFF. The V and J genes are TRBV6-5 and TRBJ1-1, with 7 bases fitting TRBD1. J gave up 5 bases and V 6 bases, and 9 bases lay outside the gene matches. Germline V gene lookup returns CDR1 MNHEY and CDR2 SVGAGI. The CDR3 covers 14 residues.

This chain links TRBV6-5 with TRBJ2-3; possible D gene TRBD1, 5 bases. The CDR3 is 15 amino acids. CDR1 MNHEY and CDR2 SVGAGI come from the germline V gene. V lost 2 bases and J lost 5, with 14 bases in between. CDR3 in DNA: TGTGCCAGCAGTTACGAGGCATCCCAGGGAGATACGCAGTATTTT. Its protein product is CASSYEASQGDTQYF.

This clone has a single count. The chain employs TRBV27 and TRBJ2-6; 13 bases map to TRBD2. From germline, CDR1 is MNHEY and CDR2 SMNVEV (reference sequence). Trimming cost V 4 bases and J 2 bases; bases outside gene matches: 8. The CDR3 has 19 amino acids. The CDR3 bases are TGTGCCAGCAGTTCCGGGACTAGCGGGAAGGTGGCTGGGGCCAACGTCCTGACTTTC. It specifies CASSSGTSGKVAGANVLTF.

The V and J genes are TRBV29-1 and TRBJ2-5; TRBD1 aligns across 8 bases. This CDR3 is 14 amino acids long. Looked up from germline, CDR1 is SQVTM and CDR2 is ANQGSEA. Unmatched junction bases numbered 8, after V lost 4 bases and J lost 4 bases. The CDR3 region is CSVVGQEARETQYF. As DNA, the CDR3 is TGCAGCGTTGTGGGACAGGAGGCGCGAGAGACCCAGTACTTC.

This clone was seen a single time. The chain links TRBV5-4 to TRBJ1-2, with TRBD1 matching over 7 bases. J was trimmed by 8 bases and V by 4 bases; bases with no gene match: 20. The CDR3 contains 17 residues. From germline, CDR1 is SGHNT and CDR2 YYREEE (reference sequence). The CDR3, as DNA: TGTGCCAGCAGCCCCGTGCAAGGGGGCCTCCTAGGTGAGGGCTACACCTTC. Protein product: CASSPVQGGLLGEGYTF. The entire variable domain, with the rest obtained from reference TRBV5-4 and TRBJ1-2, is as follows: ETGVTQSPTHLIKTRGQQVTLRCSSQSGHNTVSWYQQALGQGPQFIFQYYREEENGRGNFPPRFSGLQFPNYSSELNVNALELDDSALYLCASSPVQGGLLGEGYTFGSGTRLTVV.

This clone is a singleton in its sample. The chain is built from TRBV5-4 and TRBJ1-2, with TRBD1 matching 9 bases. The CDR3 contains 15 residues. With V trimmed by 5 bases and J by 2 bases, 7 bases remained unmatched. Germline CDR1 reads SGHNT; CDR2 reads YYREEE (reference sequence). The CDR3 here is CASRSGTGTNYGYTF. CDR3 nucleotides: TGTGCCAGCAGGTCCGGGACAGGGACGAACTATGGCTACACCTTC.

This chain joins TRBV6-5 and TRBJ2-5; 10 positions agree with TRBD1. The CDR3 is 14 amino acids. The germline CDR1 and CDR2 sequences are MNHEY and SVGAGI. Trimming took 6 bases from V and 5 from J; bases not matched to a gene: 6. CDR3 nucleotide sequence: TGTGCCAGCAGATCTGACAGGGGGCGCGAGACCCAGTACTTC. Its protein product is CASRSDRGRETQYF.

The chain recombines TRBV27 with TRBJ2-7; D may be TRBD2 (6 bases). Per the germline V gene, CDR1 is MNHEY and CDR2 is SMNVEV (reference sequence). The CDR3 consists of 16 residues. V lost 6 bases and J lost 2, with 20 bases in between. CDR3 DNA sequence: TGTGCCAGCAGCTGGACTGGCGGGGAGACCCCCTACGAGCAGTACTTC. Protein sequence: CASSWTGGETPYEQYF.

The chain uses TRBV3-1 (or the pseudogene TRBV3-2) and TRBJ2-3; TRBD2 aligns across 8 bases. Per germline, CDR1 LGHDT and CDR2 YNNKEL (reference sequence). This CDR3 has 19 amino acids. V lost 3 bases to trimming and J lost 5 bases; unmatched junction nucleotides: 19. The CDR3 nucleotides read TGTGCCAGCAGCCATCCCTCTGGGGTGCTAGCGGGCCCTGAAGATACGCAGTATTTT. Its translation is CASSHPSGVLAGPEDTQYF.

The rearrangement uses TRBV3-1 (or the pseudogene TRBV3-2) and TRBJ1-2; D call uncertain. The germline CDR1 and CDR2 sequences are LGHDT and YNNKEL (reference sequence). This CDR3 has 11 amino acids. The V and J ends lost 6 bases and 4 bases respectively, with 6 bases between them. The CDR3 DNA reads as TGTGCCAGCAGTAGTTCCTATGGCTACACCTTC. Translated: CASSSSYGYTF.

This CDR3 reads CASSQDDTSGFYEQYF. In nucleotides, the CDR3 is TGCGCCAGCAGCCAAGACGATACTAGCGGATTCTACGAGCAGTACTTC. The chain uses TRBV4-1 and TRBJ2-7; 8 positions match TRBD2. This CDR3 has 16 residues. Per germline, CDR1 MGHRA and CDR2 YSYEKL. V dropped 0 bases and J dropped 3; count of bases not matched to a gene: 7.

The V gene is TRBV19, the J gene TRBJ2-1; no reliable D call. Germline assignment: CDR1 LNHDA and CDR2 SQIVND (reference sequence). V was shortened by 4 bases and J by 7 bases, with 14 bases between the two germline ends. This CDR3 spans 14 amino acids. This CDR3 is CASSNGRVENEQFF. CDR3 sequence (DNA): TGTGCCAGTAGTAATGGTCGAGTAGAGAATGAGCAGTTCTTC.

This chain uses TRBV6-2 or TRBV6-3 with TRBJ2-5, with D perhaps matching TRBD2 (6 bases). With 4 bases removed from V and 2 bases from J, the gap between germline ends came to 11 bases. Germline assignment: CDR1 MNHEY and CDR2 SVGEGT. The length of the CDR3 is 14 residues. CDR3 sequence (DNA): TGTGCCAGCAGTTGGGGGGTTGCGCAAGAGACCCAGTACTTC. Protein sequence: CASSWGVAQETQYF.

This sequence joins TRBV9 and TRBJ2-2; the match to TRBD2 covers 7 bases. This CDR3 is built from 16 residues. Trimming removed 3 bases from V and 7 bases from J; junction bases left unmatched: 12. Germline V gene data show CDR1 as SGDLS and CDR2 as YYNGEE. The CDR3 DNA reads as TGTGCCAGCAGCGCGCGACTAGCCCTATCAGGCGGGGAGCTGTTTTTT. As protein: CASSARLALSGGELFF.

This clone occurred once. The chain recombines TRBV4-3 with TRBJ2-7; D is possibly TRBD1 (6 bases). The CDR3 is 14 amino acids. V was cut by 4 bases and J by 0 bases, with 10 bases left in between. Per the germline V gene, CDR1 is LGHNA and CDR2 is YSLEER. The CDR3 loop is CASSPQTGSYEQYF. The CDR3 DNA reads as TGCGCCAGCAGCCCCCAGACAGGCTCCTACGAGCAGTACTTC.

In its sample, this clone is medium-sized. The V gene is TRBV27, the J gene TRBJ1-2; TRBD1 might be the D (5 bases). Germline V gene sequence: CDR1 MNHEY, CDR2 SMNVEV (reference sequence). The CDR3 length is 14 residues. Trimming took off 2 bases at V and 7 bases at J, with 14 bases between the two ends. The CDR3 region has the DNA TGTGCCAGCAGTTTAATTAGCGGGGCGCGTGGCTACACCTTC. Translation gives CASSLISGARGYTF.

The CDR3 sequence is CASSADQGYGYTF. In DNA, the CDR3 is TGCGCCAGCAGTGCCGATCAGGGATATGGCTACACCTTC. The gene calls are TRBV10-2 and TRBJ1-2; a possible D gene is TRBD1 (5 bases). The CDR3 spans 13 residues. Trimming pared 4 bases from V and 5 bases from J, leaving 11 bases between. Germline V CDR1 and CDR2: WSHSY, SAAADI.

The chain joins TRBV6-5 to TRBJ1-4, with 8 bases that match TRBD1. CDR1 is MNHEY and CDR2 is SVGAGI in the germline V gene. This CDR3 has 15 amino acids. The junction had 8 bases not matched to a gene; V was cut back by 4 bases and J by 7 bases. CDR3 region: CASSLRTGLSEKLFF. The CDR3 region has the DNA TGTGCCAGCAGTTTGCGGACAGGGTTGAGTGAAAAACTGTTTTTT.

The V gene is TRBV24-1, the J gene TRBJ2-6; D remains ambiguous. Germline CDR1 KGHDR, CDR2 SFDVKD. The CDR3 spans 13 residues. Deletions cut 2 bases from V and 4 bases from J, with 2 bases between. CDR3 DNA: TGTGCCACCAGTGATTCGGGGGCCAACGTCCTGACTTTC. The encoded protein is CATSDSGANVLTF.

Only one count was recorded for this clone. The V gene is TRBV19, the J gene TRBJ2-7; TRBD1 might be the D (5 bases). The CDR3 totals 14 residues. Germline V CDR1 and CDR2: LNHDA, SQIVND (reference sequence). V was cut by 5 bases and J by 2 bases, with 13 bases left in between. CDR3: CASSYRQGPYEQYF. CDR3 DNA: TGTGCCAGTAGTTATCGGCAGGGCCCCTACGAGCAGTACTTC.